Shown below are 11 T cell receptor beta chains from a single sample sequenced in a study of blood T cell repertoires in COVID-19. Assay used: immunoSEQ multiplex PCR; TCRdb lists only in-frame clones, some missing. The table lists about 410,000 clones, 89% of them singletons. The sample comprised peripheral blood. Every receptor here comes from a woman aged 40 to 49 with COVID-19, enrolled during active disease.

The rearrangement uses TRBV29-1 and TRBJ2-1, with 8 bases fitting TRBD1. Germline CDR1 and CDR2: SQVTM and ANQGSEA. This CDR3 is 14 amino acids long. The trim removed 1 base at V and 9 bases at J, leaving 8 bases unmatched. In DNA, the CDR3 is TGCAGCGTTGAAGGGGACAGGCCTACTGGTGAGCAGTTCTTC. Amino acid sequence: CSVEGDRPTGEQFF.

The chain couples TRBV5-5 to TRBJ1-1; 7 nucleotides agree with TRBD1. Germline CDR1 is SGHKS and CDR2 is YYEKEE (reference sequence). The J segment lost 11 bases and the V segment lost 1 base, leaving 5 bases of the junction unmatched. This CDR3 spans 12 amino acids. CDR3 in amino acids: CASSLPTGRAFF. Written as DNA, the CDR3 is TGTGCCAGCAGCTTGCCGACAGGGAGGGCTTTCTTT. Full variable domain (missing parts from reference TRBV5-5 and TRBJ1-1): DAGVTQSPTHLIKTRGQQVTLRCSPISGHKSVSWYQQVLGQGPQFIFQYYEKEERGRGNFPDRFSARQFPNYSSELNVNALLLGDSALYLCASSLPTGRAFFGQGTRLTVV.

The V gene is TRBV19, the J gene TRBJ2-2, with D perhaps matching TRBD1 (6 bases). Germline loops: CDR1 LNHDA, CDR2 SQIVND (reference sequence). The CDR3 loop spans 14 amino acids. V shed 3 bases and J shed 4 bases, with 9 bases lying between them. The CDR3 DNA sequence: TGTGCCAGTAGTATCAGGGGTACCACCGGGGAGCTGTTTTTT. Encoded protein: CASSIRGTTGELFF. Complete variable domain (other parts from reference TRBV19 and TRBJ2-2): DGGITQSPKYLFRKEGQNVTLSCEQNLNHDAMYWYRQDPGQGLRLIYYSQIVNDFQKGDIAEGYSVSREKKESFPLTVTSAQKNPTAFYLCASSIRGTTGELFFGEGSRLTVL.

The chain is built from TRBV28 and TRBJ1-6, with 7 positions matching TRBD1. There are 15 residues in the CDR3. Germline CDR1 MDHEN, CDR2 SYDVKM. V lost 4 bases, J lost 8 bases, and 8 bases stayed unmatched. The CDR3 loop reads CASSSTYRGDSPLHF. DNA of the CDR3: TGTGCCAGCAGTTCTACTTACAGGGGTGATTCACCCCTCCACTTT. The full variable domain, in which reference TRBV28 and TRBJ1-6 provide the parts outside the CDR3, is DVKVTQSSRYLVKRTGEKVFLECVQDMDHENMFWYRQDPGLGLRLIYFSYDVKMKEKGDIPEGYSVSREKKERFSLILESASTNQTSMYLCASSSTYRGDSPLHFGNGTRLTVT.

The chain employs TRBV18 and TRBJ1-1; a possible D gene is TRBD1 (6 bases). The ends were cut back, 4 bases at V and 0 bases at J, with 21 bases in the middle. Germline V gene lookup returns CDR1 KGHSH and CDR2 LQKENI. CDR3 length: 18 residues. CDR3: CASSLTGGRDLMNTEAFF. DNA for the CDR3: TGTGCCAGCTCACTGACGGGGGGCCGCGACCTAATGAACACTGAAGCTTTCTTT.

Only one count was recorded for this clone. The rearrangement uses TRBV7-2 and TRBJ2-3; 8 bases align to TRBD2. Germline V lookup: CDR1 SGHTA, CDR2 FQGNSA. CDR3 length: 17 residues. V gave up 2 bases and J gave up 2 bases; unmatched junction bases: 9. CDR3 DNA: TGTGCCAGCAGCTTAACGAGGGGCGGGGGGCTCACAGATACGCAGTATTTT. Translating gives CASSLTRGGGLTDTQYF.

The sample holds one count of this clone. The chain joins TRBV5-6 to TRBJ2-2; D unresolved. The CDR3 covers 13 residues. Germline assignment: CDR1 SGHDT and CDR2 YYEEEE. V was trimmed by 1 base and J by 2 bases, leaving 3 bases between them. CDR3 loop: CASSLYNTGELFF. As DNA, the CDR3 is TGTGCCAGCAGCTTGTATAACACCGGGGAGCTGTTTTTT.

J is TRBJ1-2 and V is TRBV4-2, with 8 bases identical to TRBD1. The CDR3 spans 16 residues. Germline assignment: CDR1 LGHNA and CDR2 YNFKEQ. Unmatched junction bases numbered 10, after V lost 4 bases and J lost 3 bases. Written as DNA, the CDR3 is TGTGCCAGCAGCCCCCCCTTGGAACAGGGGGACTATGGCTACACCTTC. Its translation: CASSPPLEQGDYGYTF.

This chain connects TRBV5-4 to TRBJ1-2; 9 positions match TRBD1. CDR1 SGHNT and CDR2 YYREEE come from the germline V gene (reference sequence). The trim removed 4 bases at V and 3 bases at J, leaving 7 bases unmatched. The CDR3 contains 15 residues. The CDR3 DNA is TGTGCCAGCAGCCTACCGGGACAGGGAGACTATGGCTACACCTTC. Translating gives CASSLPGQGDYGYTF.

In its sample, this clone was seen once. This chain links TRBV10-3 with TRBJ2-5, with 15 positions matching TRBD2. Per germline, CDR1 ENHRY and CDR2 SYGVKD. V lost 0 bases and J lost 6; bases outside the gene matches: 26. CDR3 size: 24 residues. The CDR3 is CAISESLGRGGTSGGISSVKTQYF. CDR3 coding DNA: TGTGCCATCAGTGAGTCACTTGGCCGCGGCGGGACTAGCGGGGGGATATCTTCCGTAAAGACCCAGTACTTC.

The chain has TRBV6-5 and TRBJ1-1; D unresolved. Between the trimmed V and J ends, which lost 8 bases and 1 base, there was a span of 8 bases. Looked up from germline, CDR1 is MNHEY and CDR2 is SVGAGI. The CDR3 has 12 residues. This chain's CDR3 is CASDRWNTEAFF. The CDR3 DNA reads as TGTGCCAGCGATAGATGGAACACTGAAGCTTTCTTT.